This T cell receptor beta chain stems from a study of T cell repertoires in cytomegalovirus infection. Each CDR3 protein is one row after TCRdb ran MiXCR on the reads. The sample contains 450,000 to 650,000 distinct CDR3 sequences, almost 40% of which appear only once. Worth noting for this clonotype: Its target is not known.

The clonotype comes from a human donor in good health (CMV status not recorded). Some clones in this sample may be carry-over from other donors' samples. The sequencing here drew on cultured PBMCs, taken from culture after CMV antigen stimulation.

CDR3 amino acids: CASSLAGVSHYGYTF. In DNA, the CDR3 is TGTGCCAGCAGCTTAGCGGGGGTTTCACACTATGGCTACACCTTC. The chain carries TRBV7-6 and TRBJ1-2; the D gene is possibly TRBD1 (5 bases). The germline V gene has CDR1 SGHVS and CDR2 FNYEAQ. The CDR3 extends over 15 amino acids. V lost 0 bases and J lost 3, with 11 bases in between.